This T cell receptor beta chain comes out of a study of T cells expressing NK-cell markers (dated by TCRdb to 2020 to 2022). For context, the study as a whole: Three sorted T-cell subsets (CD3+CD56+NKG2C+, CD3+CD56+NKG2C- and CD3+CD56-NKG2C+) from fewer than 10 donors had their TCR beta-chain repertoires profiled. Illumina HiSeq 2000/2500, MiSeq or NextSeq was used to sequence libraries as 2 x 150 bp reads. Among the eight sequenced donors, seven were HCMV-seropositive and one was HCMV-seronegative. All eight donors whose samples were sequenced were randomly selected healthy volunteers, three of them men and five women. Beyond this particular receptor, the publication reports: It remained unclear whether the expanded NKG2C-expressing T cell clones were specific for HCMV antigens. In several donors, the dominant CD3+CD56+NKG2C+ clonotypes were among the top 10 CD8+ clonotypes and accounted for roughly 1.0-8% of CD8+ T cells. Those dominant clonotypes were again the most abundant among CD3+CD56-NKG2C+ cells in several donors, at about 28.3-65%.

Turning to this clonotype: The clone's antigen remains unknown.

Data came from an Illumina HiSeq 2000. 5'RACE template switching, by which a universal primer site and unique molecular identifiers were added, was used to make TCR beta cDNA libraries. Priming for cDNA synthesis came from the TCR beta constant segment, and two successive PCR amplification steps followed. The source study handled its data this way. MIGEC was used to demultiplex reads and group the reads by UMI, and MiTCR was used to assemble and quantify clonotypes. To exclude erroneous sequences, only TCR cDNA sequences supported by at least two reads were retained. The tcR package was used for downstream repertoire analysis, and clonotypes were matched between fractions using CDR3 nucleotide sequence together with V segment. VDJmatch was used to annotate antigen specificity against VDJdb, with one amino acid substitution in CDR3 allowed. One entry per CDR3 protein sequence results from the TCRdb reprocessing of the reads, with DNA left out. The V and J calls and clone size come from TCRdb's table, not from the authors' own analysis. In this sample's table one finds 400,000 to 550,000 distinct CDR3 sequences. 6% to 8% of the sample belongs to the ten largest clones.

A commercial ELISA kit detecting HCMV-specific IgG in serum was used to determine HCMV serostatus. Peripheral blood mononuclear cells were isolated from blood by Ficoll density gradient centrifugation. In the germline V gene, CDR1 corresponds to SGHRS and CDR2 to YFSETQ. From the cysteine up to the phenylalanine, the CDR3 has a length of 14 residues. The entry carries no DNA sequence. The sequence was obtained from a woman between 18 and 75 years old in good health. The chain joins TRBV5-1 to TRBJ2-3; TCRdb outputs TRBD1, but without DNA this stays unchecked. The sample was blood T cells: a sorted CD56 or NKG2C T cell subset, CD4+ or CD8+ T cells, or bulk PBMC T cells (not recorded which). For the CDR3, the sequence is CASIGGGVYDTQYF.